This TCR beta chain came from a study of blood T cell repertoires in COVID-19. Across the whole study: Samples taken during acute and convalescent COVID-19 were collected in the United States, Italy and Spain. In each case, the material was cDNA or gDNA derived from T cells, B-cell-depleted T cells, or PBMCs.

Trimming shortened V by 7 bases and J by 8 bases, and 20 bases separated the two germline ends. This CDR3 region has 14 residues. Germline V gene sequence: CDR1 MDHEN, CDR2 SYDVKM. Method: immunoSEQ multiplex PCR; TCRdb's copy keeps in-frame clones and lacks some. The data show 120,000 or so clones, with approximately 81% seen just once and 3.9% held by the top ten. Source material: peripheral blood. The clonotype was recovered from a man aged 60 to 75 with acute or convalescent COVID-19. The V and J genes are TRBV28 and TRBJ1-1; tentatively, D is TRBD1 (5 bases). The CDR3 spells CASIQWQGLQEAFF. The CDR3 DNA is TGTGCCAGCATACAGTGGCAGGGCTTACAAGAAGCTTTCTTT.